The clone carrying this T cell receptor (beta chain) was detected only once. The antigen is unknown. V lost 0 bases and J 4 bases, leaving 10 bases between the germline ends. Germline V lookup: CDR1 MGHRA, CDR2 YSYEKL. This CDR3 has 16 amino acids. This sample is drawn from a study of blood T cells in healthy people across ages. About the research overall: Template switching picked up about one barcoded beta molecule for each two T cells. Whole-study results and caveats: For the donors, CMV status was unknown and possibly confounded expanded clonotype changes.

Samples had at least 7 million PBMCs isolated from them. The total RNA that was extracted per sample amounted to at least 6 micrograms. Next came a second PCR, run for about 7 to 12 cycles, which used a sample-barcoded 5' primer along with a J-beta primer mix. In TCRdb, the 5' RACE reads were re-called with MiXCR into one record per CDR3 protein. The sample consists of 1.4 million or so distinct CDR3 sequences, less than 45% of them appearing once. The source of this sequence is a woman aged 18-35 years in good health. Specimen: blood. J is TRBJ1-6 and V is TRBV4-1; no firm D call. The CDR3 bases are TGCGCCAGCAGCCAAGATGGCACAGCGTATAATTCACCCCTCCACTTT. This codes for CASSQDGTAYNSPLHF.